The 29 T cell receptor beta chains reported below all come from one sample, sequenced in a study of OX40 agonist ivuxolimab in advanced cancers. Libraries were constructed by the immunoSEQ multiplex PCR assay. The immuneACCESS repertoire file appears here via TCRdb, limited to in-frame rearrangements. These files lack a portion of the clones; in checked studies, under half of the deficit traces to unresolved V genes, and the cause of the others is not known. This sample comprises fewer than 90,000 clones, about 91% of them detected only once. Roughly 0.71% of the sample is held by the ten biggest clonotypes. The sequencing here drew on CD4+ or CD8+ T cells sorted from blood, taken in a trial of the OX40 agonist ivuxolimab. The receptors were gathered from an adult with an advanced solid tumor such as melanoma, head and neck, liver or kidney cancer.

The CDR3 sequence: CGVIRGHGQPQHF. DNA for the CDR3: TGTGGAGTAATCAGGGGGCACGGTCAGCCCCAGCATTTT. The rearrangement links TRBV28 to TRBJ1-5, with 8 bases that match TRBD1. Germline V CDR1 and CDR2: MDHEN, SYDVKM. CDR3 length: 13 amino acids.

The CDR3 region has the DNA TGTGCCAGCAGATCAGCGGTAAACACCGGGGAGCTGTTTTTT. Its translation: CASRSAVNTGELFF. This chain joins TRBV28 and TRBJ2-2, with D possibly being TRBD2 (5 bases). Per germline, CDR1 MDHEN and CDR2 SYDVKM. Deletions cut 6 bases from V and 2 bases from J, with 10 bases between. The CDR3 sequence is 14 residues long. The entire variable domain, with the rest obtained from reference TRBV28 and TRBJ2-2, is as follows: DVKVTQSSRYLVKRTGEKVFLECVQDMDHENMFWYRQDPGLGLRLIYFSYDVKMKEKGDIPEGYSVSREKKERFSLILESASTNQTSMYLCASRSAVNTGELFFGEGSRLTVL.

The chain uses TRBV9 and TRBJ1-2, with a tentative D call TRBD1 (5 bases). The CDR3 is 12 amino acids. V was cut by 3 bases and J by 4 bases, with 7 bases left in between. Germline V gene sequence: CDR1 SGDLS, CDR2 YYNGEE. The CDR3 DNA is TGTGCCAGCAGCGCCGACAGCTATGGCTACACCTTC. Protein: CASSADSYGYTF.

The chain links TRBV2 to TRBJ2-5; 7 nucleotides match TRBD1. The trim removed 6 bases at V and 0 bases at J, leaving 7 bases unmatched. This CDR3 is built from 15 residues. Germline loops: CDR1 SNHLY, CDR2 FYNNEI. As DNA, the CDR3 is TGTGCCAGCAGGGAGGACAGGCTGTACCAAGAGACCCAGTACTTC. This codes for CASREDRLYQETQYF.

V is TRBV7-2 and J is TRBJ2-3, with TRBD2 as a possible D gene (7 bases). V was cut by 5 bases and J by 5 bases, with 20 bases left in between. From germline, CDR1 is SGHTA and CDR2 FQGNSA. This CDR3 has 16 residues. For the CDR3, the DNA is TGTGCCAGCAGCCCCCGATGGGAGGGGGGGGGAGATACGCAGTATTTT. It is translated as CASSPRWEGGGDTQYF.

The chain joins TRBV6-1 to TRBJ2-7; D unclear. Deletions cut 6 bases from V and 3 bases from J, with 12 bases between. The CDR3 runs 13 residues. Germline CDR1 MNHNS, CDR2 SASEGT. CDR3 amino acids: CASRSPTFYEQYF. CDR3 DNA: TGTGCCAGCAGGAGCCCCACTTTCTACGAGCAGTACTTC.

In this sample, this clone turned up once. This chain joins TRBV7-8 and TRBJ2-1; TRBD2 matches 15 bases. From germline, CDR1 is SGHVS and CDR2 FQNEAQ. The CDR3 sequence is 19 residues long. V was clipped by 5 bases and J by 6 bases; unmatched bases: 14. The CDR3 region is CASSTTSLGLAGGVNEQFF. Written as DNA, the CDR3 is TGTGCCAGCAGCACAACCTCTCTCGGACTAGCGGGAGGGGTCAATGAGCAGTTCTTC.

The J gene is TRBJ2-2, the V gene TRBV7-6; D not certain. Germline loops: CDR1 SGHVS, CDR2 FNYEAQ. CDR3 length equals 15 residues. V was pared by 1 base and J by 5 bases, with 11 bases between. The CDR3 region has the DNA TGTGCCAGCAGCTTAGTTGGTGGGATTACCGGGGAGCTGTTTTTT. This codes for CASSLVGGITGELFF.

The gene calls are TRBV28 and TRBJ1-5; D is unresolved. CDR1 is MDHEN, CDR2 SYDVKM, per germline. This CDR3 spans 13 amino acids. The V and J ends lost 6 bases and 3 bases respectively, with 9 bases between them. The CDR3 region is CASRGRANQPQHF. The DNA for the CDR3 is TGTGCCAGCAGGGGGAGGGCCAATCAGCCCCAGCATTTT.

About this clone: Distinct nucleotide sequences in the sample also encode this CDR3. V is TRBV7-2 and J is TRBJ2-2; 7 nucleotides agree with TRBD2. Trimming removed 5 bases from V and 6 bases from J; junction bases left unmatched: 3. This CDR3 is built from 13 residues. CDR1 is SGHTA and CDR2 is FQGNSA in the germline V gene. CDR3 nucleotide sequence: TGTGCCAGCAGCCTGGGACTATCCGGGGAGCTGTTTTTT. Encoded protein: CASSLGLSGELFF.

V gene TRBV12-5 combines with J gene TRBJ2-1; 10 positions agree with TRBD2. V gave up 0 bases and J gave up 9 bases; unmatched junction bases: 11. CDR3 length equals 17 residues. CDR1 is LGHNT, CDR2 FRNRAP, per germline. The CDR3 loop reads CASGLVLVAGGGGEQFF. CDR3 sequence (DNA): TGTGCTAGTGGTTTGGTACTGGTAGCGGGAGGCGGTGGTGAGCAGTTCTTC.

The chain links TRBV7-2 to TRBJ2-5; possibly TRBD1 for D (6 bases). The germline V gene has CDR1 SGHTA and CDR2 FQGNSA. Trimming left V 9 bases short and J 3 bases short, with 8 bases between. CDR3 length: 11 residues. CDR3 nucleotide sequence: TGTGCCAGTGGACAGAAAGAGACCCAGTACTTC. It is translated as CASGQKETQYF. Supplemented by reference TRBV7-2 and TRBJ2-5, the full variable domain reads GAGVSQSPSNKVTEKGKDVELRCDPISGHTALYWYRQSLGQGLEFLIYFQGNSAPDKSGLPSDRFSAERTGGSVSTLTIQRTQQEDSAVYLCASGQKETQYFGPGTRLLVL.

J is TRBJ2-7 and V is TRBV28; 9 positions agree with TRBD2. Germline V CDR1 and CDR2: MDHEN, SYDVKM. CDR3 size: 15 residues. The V and J ends lost 6 bases and 2 bases, in that order; junction bases with no gene match: 8. The chain's CDR3 is CASSLAGATPYEQYF. The CDR3, as DNA: TGTGCCAGCAGCTTAGCGGGAGCAACCCCCTACGAGCAGTACTTC.

The rearrangement joins TRBV5-1 to TRBJ1-1; 8 positions match TRBD1. J was trimmed by 6 bases and V by 3 bases; bases with no gene match: 7. The germline gives CDR1 SGHRS, CDR2 YFSETQ. CDR3 size: 14 residues. The CDR3 DNA is TGCGCCAGCAGCTGGAACAGGGGGACCCCTGAAGCTTTCTTT. This gives the protein CASSWNRGTPEAFF.

The J gene is TRBJ1-4, the V gene TRBV2; weak D call: TRBD1 (5 bases). Germline assignment: CDR1 SNHLY and CDR2 FYNNEI. Trimming cost V 6 bases and J 5 bases, with 13 bases left between them. CDR3 length: 14 amino acids. In nucleotides, the CDR3 is TGTGCCAGCAGCCTTGACAGCGCGAATGAAAAACTGTTTTTT. Protein: CASSLDSANEKLFF.

The V call is TRBV19, the J call TRBJ2-7; D ambiguous. V lost 6 bases and J 0 bases, leaving 12 bases between the germline ends. There are 14 residues in the CDR3. Per the germline V gene, CDR1 is LNHDA and CDR2 is SQIVND (reference sequence). CDR3 sequence (DNA): TGTGCCAGTAGGCTGTTGGCGGACTCCTACGAGCAGTACTTC. Its protein is CASRLLADSYEQYF. Using reference TRBV19 and TRBJ2-7 for the parts outside the CDR3, the full variable domain is DGGITQSPKYLFRKEGQNVTLSCEQNLNHDAMYWYRQDPGQGLRLIYYSQIVNDFQKGDIAEGYSVSREKKESFPLTVTSAQKNPTAFYLCASRLLADSYEQYFGPGTRLTVT.

This clone was seen only a few times. The V and J genes are TRBV29-1 and TRBJ2-7, with 7 bases identical to TRBD1. The germline CDR1 and CDR2 sequences are SQVTM and ANQGSEA. J lost 5 bases, V lost 5 bases, and 6 bases had no gene match. This CDR3 spans 12 amino acids. This CDR3 reads CSVSRQGHEQYF. In DNA form, the CDR3 reads TGCAGCGTTTCCAGACAGGGCCACGAGCAGTACTTC.

The chain carries TRBV5-8 and TRBJ2-1, with D maybe TRBD1 (5 bases). V was shortened by 3 bases and J by 0 bases, with 7 bases between the two germline ends. Germline values: CDR1 SGHTS, CDR2 YDEGEE. The CDR3 sequence is 14 residues long. As DNA, the CDR3 is TGTGCCAGCAGCTCAGGGCGCTCCTACAATGAGCAGTTCTTC. It is translated as CASSSGRSYNEQFF.

This sequence joins TRBV11-1 and TRBJ2-2; TRBD1 agrees at 9 bases. The CDR3 consists of 16 residues. The germline V gene has CDR1 SGHAT and CDR2 FQDESV (reference sequence). Trimming took 3 bases from V and 8 from J; bases not matched to a gene: 10. The CDR3 loop reads CASSLAGTGTKGELFF. The CDR3 DNA reads TGTGCCAGCAGCTTGGCCGGGACAGGGACCAAAGGGGAGCTGTTTTTT.

The rearrangement links TRBV30 to TRBJ1-2, with TRBD1 as a possible D gene (6 bases). CDR3 length: 14 residues. V was shortened by 2 bases and J by 6 bases, with 16 bases between the two germline ends. Germline assignment: CDR1 GTSNPN and CDR2 SVGIG (reference sequence). The CDR3 nucleotides are TGTGCCTGGAGTAAGGGGGGGGCCCTGGATGGCTACACCTTC. This encodes CAWSKGGALDGYTF.

V and J are TRBV19 and TRBJ2-7; 11 nucleotides align to TRBD2. CDR1 LNHDA and CDR2 SQIVND come from the germline V gene (reference sequence). After removal of 3 bases from V and 0 bases from J, the junction contained 1 base not matched to a gene. This CDR3 is 15 amino acids long. The CDR3 spells CASSISGRASYEQYF. The CDR3 nucleotides read TGTGCCAGTAGTATTAGCGGGAGGGCCTCCTACGAGCAGTACTTC.

The V and J genes are TRBV5-1 and TRBJ2-7, with D perhaps TRBD2 (7 bases). The CDR3 runs 16 residues. CDR1 and CDR2 from the germline V gene are SGHRS and YFSETQ. Between the trimmed V and J ends, which lost 3 bases and 7 bases, there was a span of 23 bases. CDR3 nucleotides: TGCGCCAGCAGCTATTACGGGAGGCAGGGGAGGTGGGAGCAGTACTTC. Residues: CASSYYGRQGRWEQYF.

The genes are TRBV5-1 and TRBJ2-7; 8 positions agree with TRBD2. This CDR3 is built from 14 residues. V lost 5 bases to trimming and J lost 5 bases; unmatched junction nucleotides: 9. Per germline, CDR1 SGHRS and CDR2 YFSETQ. CDR3 sequence (DNA): TGCGCCAGCAGTCCCGGGAGGGGAGAGGACGAGCAGTACTTC. This sequence encodes CASSPGRGEDEQYF.

This rearrangement joins TRBV5-1 to TRBJ2-6; TRBD1 agrees at 8 bases. CDR1 is SGHRS, CDR2 YFSETQ, per germline. Trimming removed 4 bases from V and 2 bases from J; junction bases left unmatched: 8. This CDR3 has 17 amino acids. DNA for the CDR3: TGCGCCAGCAGCAGATACGGACAGGGAGCTGGGGCCAACGTCCTGACTTTC. Its translation is CASSRYGQGAGANVLTF.

The V and J genes are TRBV5-6 and TRBJ2-2, with a possible D match to TRBD1 (5 bases). V was trimmed by 1 base and J by 4 bases, leaving 8 bases between them. Germline CDR1 SGHDT, CDR2 YYEEEE. CDR3 length equals 14 residues. The CDR3 nucleotides are TGTGCCAGCAGCTTGTGGACAAGCACCGGGGAGCTGTTTTTT. Protein product: CASSLWTSTGELFF.

The chain carries TRBV4-2 and TRBJ1-3, with D perhaps TRBD1 (5 bases). The CDR3 covers 15 residues. The V end lost 0 bases, the J end lost 0 bases, and 6 bases lay between the germline ends. Germline assignment: CDR1 LGHNA and CDR2 YNFKEQ. The CDR3 spells CASSQDGTSGNTIYF. CDR3 in DNA: TGTGCCAGCAGCCAAGACGGGACCTCTGGAAACACCATATATTTT.

The V gene is TRBV4-1, the J gene TRBJ1-2; TRBD1 agrees at 7 bases. CDR3 length: 12 amino acids. Germline CDR1 is MGHRA and CDR2 is YSYEKL. V was pared by 1 base and J by 10 bases, with 3 bases of the junction left unmatched. The CDR3 nucleotides are TGCGCCAGCAGCCAAGCAGGGGGTGCCTACACCTTC. It specifies CASSQAGGAYTF.

V usage is TRBV5-6 and J usage is TRBJ1-4, with no clear D. CDR3 size: 15 residues. Germline V CDR1 and CDR2: SGHDT, YYEEEE. The V end lost 1 base, the J end lost 0 bases, and 7 bases lay between the germline ends. CDR3 in DNA: TGTGCCAGCAGCTTGTTCGGAGCAACTAATGAAAAACTGTTTTTT. Its translation is CASSLFGATNEKLFF.

This chain uses TRBV6-5 with TRBJ1-6; no reliable D call. CDR3 length equals 13 residues. Trimming took 2 bases from V and 5 from J, leaving 4 bases between them. CDR1 and CDR2 from the germline V gene are MNHEY and SVGAGI. Written as DNA, the CDR3 is TGTGCCAGCAGTTACCGCCATAATTCACCCCTCCACTTT. Translation gives CASSYRHNSPLHF.